This T cell receptor (beta chain) was documented in a study of naive CD8 T cells in extremely preterm neonates. Whole-study results and caveats: Preterm samples differed in productive template counts; sample size was small. Compared with older groups, preterm CDR3s were shorter, with fewer N additions and less trimming.

Samples were taken at extremely preterm deliveries at roughly 23-28 weeks of gestation. Live Annexin V-negative naive CD3+CD8+CD45RA+CCR7+ T cells were sorted. Trimming left V 5 bases short and J 4 bases short, with 6 bases between. Germline V lookup: CDR1 MNHEY, CDR2 SVGAGI. This CDR3 comprises 11 residues. Notes on this clone: Antigen unknown. The identical CDR3 is also encoded by other nucleotide sequences in the sample.

TCRdb's copy holds only in-frame clones and misses some; the assay was immunoSEQ multiplex PCR. The data contain 21,000 or so clones, 88% of them singletons. Source material: naive CD8+ T cells from cord blood. The receptor was isolated from a boy who was born preterm. This chain joins TRBV6-5 and TRBJ2-7, with D possibly TRBD1 on 5 matching bases. CDR3 DNA sequence: TGTGCCAGCAGTGGACAATACGAGCAGTACTTC. It encodes CASSGQYEQYF.